This TCR beta chain was sequenced for a study of cytomegalovirus exposure and HLA in healthy donors. Study-wide points: Later analysis identified 15,000 to 20,000 TCR beta sequences associated with HLA alleles, using a false discovery rate threshold of 0.05. Previously analyzed data showed that most TCR beta V segments were productive at a frequency of about 87% or about 30%. Some V segments could not be told apart, so they were left out, TRBV6-2 and TRBV6-3 among them. Across HLA loci, a later analysis found differing TCR association rates, with DRB1 most and HLA-C fewest.

CDR3 size: 15 residues. Germline-derived CDR1 and CDR2 are SGHNT and YENEEA. V dropped 4 bases and J dropped 0; count of bases not matched to a gene: 4. PCR primers comprised 60 Vbeta and 13 Jbeta primers. Sequenced by immunoSEQ multiplex PCR; TCRdb stores in-frame clones only, minus some. The data show around 120,000 clones, with 65% seen just once and 3% to 4% held by the top ten. Note on this clone: As yet, its antigen is unknown.

Material: PBMCs. The clonotype originates from a man under 40 in good health and CMV-seropositive. V is TRBV11-3 and J is TRBJ2-7; 9 bases align to TRBD1. CDR3 sequence (DNA): TGTGCCAGCAGCTCACAGACAGGGGGCTCCTACGAGCAGTACTTC. Protein sequence: CASSSQTGGSYEQYF.